The text below deals with one TCR beta chain. Germline V gene data show CDR1 as LNHDA and CDR2 as SQIVND (reference sequence). The CDR3 contains 12 residues. The J segment lost 7 bases and the V segment lost 6 bases, leaving 6 bases of the junction unmatched. This entry is derived from a study of blood T cell repertoires in COVID-19. For the study at large: COVID-19 samples collected from the United States, Italy and Spain covered acute and convalescent phases. PBMCs, B-cell-depleted T cells, or T cells were the source of the cDNA or gDNA that made up the material.

As handled by the study authors: Reference gene primer amplification in the assay estimated nucleated cell counts. Sequenced by immunoSEQ multiplex PCR; TCRdb stores in-frame clones only, minus some. V and J calls and clone size come straight from that table; D and trimming were deduced from the DNA. The sample yields fewer than 350,000 clones, about 87% seen once. Cohorts were determined from participant-reported clinical history. Sequenced: PBMCs or T cells enriched from blood (not recorded which). The receptor comes from a woman aged 25-40 years with acute COVID-19. V and J are TRBV19 and TRBJ2-7; 7 positions match TRBD1. This chain's CDR3 is CASRSSGGEQYF. CDR3 in DNA: TGTGCCAGTAGATCGTCAGGGGGTGAGCAGTACTTC.